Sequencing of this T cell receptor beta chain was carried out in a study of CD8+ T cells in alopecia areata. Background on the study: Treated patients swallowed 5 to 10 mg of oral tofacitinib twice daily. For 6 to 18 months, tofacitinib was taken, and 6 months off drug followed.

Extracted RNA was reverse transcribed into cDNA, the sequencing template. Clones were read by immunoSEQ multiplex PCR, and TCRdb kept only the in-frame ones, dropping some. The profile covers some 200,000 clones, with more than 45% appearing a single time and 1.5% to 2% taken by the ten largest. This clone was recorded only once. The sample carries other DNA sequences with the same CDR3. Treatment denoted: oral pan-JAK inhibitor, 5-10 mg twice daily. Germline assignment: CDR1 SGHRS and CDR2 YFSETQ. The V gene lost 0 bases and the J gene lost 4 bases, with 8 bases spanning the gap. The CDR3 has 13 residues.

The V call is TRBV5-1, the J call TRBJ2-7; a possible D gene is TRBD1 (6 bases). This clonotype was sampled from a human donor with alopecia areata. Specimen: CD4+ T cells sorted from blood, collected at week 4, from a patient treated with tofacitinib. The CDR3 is CASSLDRAYEQYF. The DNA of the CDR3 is TGCGCCAGCAGCTTGGACAGGGCGTACGAGCAGTACTTC. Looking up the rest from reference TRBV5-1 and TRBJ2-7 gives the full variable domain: KAGVTQTPRYLIKTRGQQVTLSCSPISGHRSVSWYQQTPGQGLQFLFEYFSETQRNKGNFPGRFSGRQFSNSRSEMNVSTLELGDSALYLCASSLDRAYEQYFGPGTRLTVT.